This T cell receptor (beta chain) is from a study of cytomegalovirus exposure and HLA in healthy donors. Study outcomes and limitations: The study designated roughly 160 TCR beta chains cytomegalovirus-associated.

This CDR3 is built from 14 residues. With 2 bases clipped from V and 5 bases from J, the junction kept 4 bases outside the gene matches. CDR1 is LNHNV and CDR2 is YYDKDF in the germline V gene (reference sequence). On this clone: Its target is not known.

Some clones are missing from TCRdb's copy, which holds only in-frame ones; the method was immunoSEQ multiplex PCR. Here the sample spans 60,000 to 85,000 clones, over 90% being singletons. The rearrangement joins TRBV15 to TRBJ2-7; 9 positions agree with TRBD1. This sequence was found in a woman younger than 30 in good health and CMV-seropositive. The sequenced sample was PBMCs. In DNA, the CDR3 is TGTGCCACCAGCAGACCACAGGGGGCTCACGAGCAGTACTTC. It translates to CATSRPQGAHEQYF.